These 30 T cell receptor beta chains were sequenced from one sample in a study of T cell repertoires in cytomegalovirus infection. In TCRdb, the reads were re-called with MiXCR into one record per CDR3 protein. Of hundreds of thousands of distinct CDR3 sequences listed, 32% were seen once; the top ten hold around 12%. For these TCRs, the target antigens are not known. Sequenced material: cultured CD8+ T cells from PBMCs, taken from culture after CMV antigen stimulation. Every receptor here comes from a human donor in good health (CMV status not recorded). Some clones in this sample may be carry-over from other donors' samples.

This CDR3 reads CASSLRSGQRSNTEAFF. Written as DNA, the CDR3 is TGTGCCAGCAGTTTAAGGTCGGGACAGCGCTCGAACACTGAAGCTTTCTTT. This chain links TRBV28 with TRBJ1-1, with TRBD1 identical over 7 bases. The germline V gene encodes CDR1 MDHEN and CDR2 SYDVKM. The V gene end was trimmed by 2 bases and the J gene end by 1 base; junction bases not matched to a gene: 10. This CDR3 is 17 amino acids long.

CDR3 loop: CASSQDPASSGGADTQYF. The CDR3 bases are TGCGCCAGCAGCCAAGATCCGGCCTCTAGCGGGGGGGCAGATACGCAGTATTTT. This chain uses TRBV4-1 with TRBJ2-3; 12 positions match TRBD2. The CDR3 has 18 residues. Germline V gene data show CDR1 as MGHRA and CDR2 as YSYEKL. J was trimmed by 4 bases and V by 0 bases; bases with no gene match: 8.

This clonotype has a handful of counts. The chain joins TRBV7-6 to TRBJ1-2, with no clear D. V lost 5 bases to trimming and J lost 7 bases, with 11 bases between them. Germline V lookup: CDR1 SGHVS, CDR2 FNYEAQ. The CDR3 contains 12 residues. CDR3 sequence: CASSEGRSGYTF. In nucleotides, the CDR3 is TGTGCCAGCAGCGAGGGTCGGTCTGGCTACACCTTC.

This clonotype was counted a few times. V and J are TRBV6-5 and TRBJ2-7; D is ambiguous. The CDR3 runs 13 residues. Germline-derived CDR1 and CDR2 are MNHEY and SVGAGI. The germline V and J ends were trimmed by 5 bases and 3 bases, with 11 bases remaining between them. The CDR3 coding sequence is TGTGCCAGCAGTCTACTCCCAGACTACGAGCAGTACTTC. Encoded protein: CASSLLPDYEQYF.

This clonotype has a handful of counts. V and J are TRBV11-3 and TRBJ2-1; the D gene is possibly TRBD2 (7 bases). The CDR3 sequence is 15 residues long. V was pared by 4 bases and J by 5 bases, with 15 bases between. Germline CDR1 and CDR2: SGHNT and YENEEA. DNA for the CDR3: TGTGCCAGCAGCTCGTGGGGGGGCCCGAACAATGAGCAGTTCTTC. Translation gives CASSSWGGPNNEQFF.

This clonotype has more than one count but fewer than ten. The CDR3 here is CASSSDSPVSYEQYF. The CDR3 nucleotides are TGTGCCAGCAGTTCCGACTCCCCGGTCTCCTACGAGCAGTACTTC. The chain couples TRBV6-1 to TRBJ2-7; no definite D call. V lost 5 bases and J 0 bases, leaving 14 bases between the germline ends. Germline V gene lookup returns CDR1 MNHNS and CDR2 SASEGT. The CDR3 is 15 amino acids.

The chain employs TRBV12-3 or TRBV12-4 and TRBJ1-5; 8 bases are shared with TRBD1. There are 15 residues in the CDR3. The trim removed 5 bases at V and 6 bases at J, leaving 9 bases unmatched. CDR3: CASSPAPGGGQPQHF. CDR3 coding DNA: TGTGCCAGCAGTCCCGCCCCAGGGGGCGGTCAGCCCCAGCATTTT.

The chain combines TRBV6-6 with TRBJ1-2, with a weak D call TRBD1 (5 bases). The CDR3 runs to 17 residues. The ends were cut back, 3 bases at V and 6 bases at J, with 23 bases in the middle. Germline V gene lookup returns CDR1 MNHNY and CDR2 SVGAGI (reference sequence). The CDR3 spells CASSYFRYTGRGDGYTF. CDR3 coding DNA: TGTGCCAGCAGTTATTTCAGATATACGGGGCGGGGAGATGGCTACACCTTC.

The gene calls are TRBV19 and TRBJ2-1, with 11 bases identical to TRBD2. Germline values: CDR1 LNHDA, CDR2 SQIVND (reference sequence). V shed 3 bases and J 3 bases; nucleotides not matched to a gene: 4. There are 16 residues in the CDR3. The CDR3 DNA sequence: TGTGCCAGTAGTATGTCCGGGACTAGCGGCTACAATGAGCAGTTCTTC. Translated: CASSMSGTSGYNEQFF.

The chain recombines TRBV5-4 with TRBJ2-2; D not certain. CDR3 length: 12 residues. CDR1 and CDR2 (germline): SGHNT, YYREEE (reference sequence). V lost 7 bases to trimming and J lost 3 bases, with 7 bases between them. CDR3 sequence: CASPRDTGELFF. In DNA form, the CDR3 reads TGTGCCAGCCCCCGGGACACCGGGGAGCTGTTTTTT. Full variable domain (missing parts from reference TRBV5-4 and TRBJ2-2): ETGVTQSPTHLIKTRGQQVTLRCSSQSGHNTVSWYQQALGQGPQFIFQYYREEENGRGNFPPRFSGLQFPNYSSELNVNALELDDSALYLCASPRDTGELFFGEGSRLTVL.

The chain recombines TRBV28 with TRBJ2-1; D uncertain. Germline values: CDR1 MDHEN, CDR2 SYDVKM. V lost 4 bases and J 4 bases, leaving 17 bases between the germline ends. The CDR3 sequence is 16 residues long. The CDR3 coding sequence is TGTGCCAGCAGTTCCCCCTACTTACAAAGATACAATGAGCAGTTCTTC. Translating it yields CASSSPYLQRYNEQFF.

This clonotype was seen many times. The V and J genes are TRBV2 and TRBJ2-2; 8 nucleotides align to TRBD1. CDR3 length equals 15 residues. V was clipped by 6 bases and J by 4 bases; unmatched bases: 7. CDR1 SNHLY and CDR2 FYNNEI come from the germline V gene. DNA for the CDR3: TGTGCCAGCAGATTGCAGGGGGCCGGCACCGGGGAGCTGTTTTTT. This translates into CASRLQGAGTGELFF.

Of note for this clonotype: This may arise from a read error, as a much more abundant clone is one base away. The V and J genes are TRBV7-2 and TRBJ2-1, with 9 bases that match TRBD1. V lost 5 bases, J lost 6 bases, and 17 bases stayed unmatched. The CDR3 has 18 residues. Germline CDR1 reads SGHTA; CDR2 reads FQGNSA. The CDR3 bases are TGTGCCAGCAGCCGAACACCCCCCCGGGACAGGGATGTCAATGAGCAGTTCTTC. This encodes CASSRTPPRDRDVNEQFF.

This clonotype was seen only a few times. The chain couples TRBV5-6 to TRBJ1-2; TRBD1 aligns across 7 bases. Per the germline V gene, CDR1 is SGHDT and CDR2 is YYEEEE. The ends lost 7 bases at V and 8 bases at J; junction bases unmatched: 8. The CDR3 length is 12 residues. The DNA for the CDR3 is TGTGCCAGCCGAACAGGGACAGACGGCTACACCTTC. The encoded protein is CASRTGTDGYTF.

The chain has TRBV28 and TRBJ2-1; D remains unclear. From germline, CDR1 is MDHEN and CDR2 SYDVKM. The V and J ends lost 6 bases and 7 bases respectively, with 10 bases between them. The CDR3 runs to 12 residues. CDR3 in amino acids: CASSPAKNEQFF. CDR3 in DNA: TGTGCCAGCAGCCCCGCCAAGAATGAGCAGTTCTTC.

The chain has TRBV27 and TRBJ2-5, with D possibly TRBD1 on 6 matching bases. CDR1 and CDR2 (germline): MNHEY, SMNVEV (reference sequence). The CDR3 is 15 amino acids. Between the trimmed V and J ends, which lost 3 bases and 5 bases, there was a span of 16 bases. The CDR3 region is CASSFDRTKWETQYF. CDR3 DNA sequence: TGTGCCAGCAGTTTCGACAGGACCAAATGGGAGACCCAGTACTTC.

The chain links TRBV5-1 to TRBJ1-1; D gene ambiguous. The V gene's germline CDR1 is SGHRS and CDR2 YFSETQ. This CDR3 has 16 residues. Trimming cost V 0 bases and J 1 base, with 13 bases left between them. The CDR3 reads CASSLDLWVSNTEAFF. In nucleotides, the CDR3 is TGCGCCAGCAGCTTGGATCTCTGGGTCTCGAACACTGAAGCTTTCTTT.

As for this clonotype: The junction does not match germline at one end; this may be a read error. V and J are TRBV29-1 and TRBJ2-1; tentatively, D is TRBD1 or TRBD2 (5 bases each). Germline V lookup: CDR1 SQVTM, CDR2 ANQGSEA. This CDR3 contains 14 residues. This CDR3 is CSGEGTDSYNEQFF. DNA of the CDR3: TGCAGCGGTGAAGGGACGGACTCCTACAATGAGCAGTTCTTC.

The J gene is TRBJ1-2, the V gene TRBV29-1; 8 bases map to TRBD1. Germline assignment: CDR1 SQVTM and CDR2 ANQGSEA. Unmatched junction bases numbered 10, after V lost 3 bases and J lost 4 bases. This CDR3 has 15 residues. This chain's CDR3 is CSVDLGADRGYGYTF. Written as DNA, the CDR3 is TGCAGCGTTGATTTAGGAGCCGACAGGGGCTATGGCTACACCTTC.

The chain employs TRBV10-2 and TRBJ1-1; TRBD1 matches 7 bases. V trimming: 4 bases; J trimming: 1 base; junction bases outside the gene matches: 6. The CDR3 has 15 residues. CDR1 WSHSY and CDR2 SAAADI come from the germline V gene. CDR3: CASSVEGGRNTEAFF. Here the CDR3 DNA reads TGCGCCAGCAGTGTAGAAGGGGGCAGGAACACTGAAGCTTTCTTT.

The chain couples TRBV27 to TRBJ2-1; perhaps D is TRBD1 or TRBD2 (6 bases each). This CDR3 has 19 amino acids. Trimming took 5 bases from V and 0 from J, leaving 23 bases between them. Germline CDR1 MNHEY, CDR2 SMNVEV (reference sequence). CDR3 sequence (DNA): TGTGCCAGCAGTCCCTACTGGGGGCGGGGAACGAGCTCCTACAATGAGCAGTTCTTC. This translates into CASSPYWGRGTSSYNEQFF.

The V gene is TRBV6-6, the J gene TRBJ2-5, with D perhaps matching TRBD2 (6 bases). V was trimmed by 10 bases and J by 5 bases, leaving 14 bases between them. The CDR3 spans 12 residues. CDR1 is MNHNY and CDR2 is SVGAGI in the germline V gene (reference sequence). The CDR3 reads CATVPGRETQYF. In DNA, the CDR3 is TGTGCCACCGTCCCAGGGAGGGAGACCCAGTACTTC.

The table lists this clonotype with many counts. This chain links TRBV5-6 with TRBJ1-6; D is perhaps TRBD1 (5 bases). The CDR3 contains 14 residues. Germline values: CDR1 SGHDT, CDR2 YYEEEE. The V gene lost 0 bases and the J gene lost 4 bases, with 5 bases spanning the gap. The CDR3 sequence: CASSLGQYNSPLHF. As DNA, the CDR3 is TGTGCCAGCAGCTTGGGACAGTATAATTCACCCCTCCACTTT. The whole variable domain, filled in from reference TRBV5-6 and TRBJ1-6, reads DAGVTQSPTHLIKTRGQQVTLRCSPKSGHDTVSWYQQALGQGPQFIFQYYEEEERQRGNFPDRFSGHQFPNYSSELNVNALLLGDSALYLCASSLGQYNSPLHFGNGTRLTVT.

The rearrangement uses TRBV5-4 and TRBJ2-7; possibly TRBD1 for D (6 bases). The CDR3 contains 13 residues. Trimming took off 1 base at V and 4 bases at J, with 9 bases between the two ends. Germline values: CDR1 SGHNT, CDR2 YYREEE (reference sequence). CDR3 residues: CASSLNGQYEQYF. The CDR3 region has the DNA TGTGCCAGCAGCTTGAACGGACAGTACGAGCAGTACTTC.

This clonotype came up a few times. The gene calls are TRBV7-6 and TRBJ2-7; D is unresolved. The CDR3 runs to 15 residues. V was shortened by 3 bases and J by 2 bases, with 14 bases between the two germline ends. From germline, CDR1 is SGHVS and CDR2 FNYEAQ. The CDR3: CASSFELGKTYEQYF. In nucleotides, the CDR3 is TGTGCCAGCAGCTTTGAGCTAGGGAAAACCTACGAGCAGTACTTC.

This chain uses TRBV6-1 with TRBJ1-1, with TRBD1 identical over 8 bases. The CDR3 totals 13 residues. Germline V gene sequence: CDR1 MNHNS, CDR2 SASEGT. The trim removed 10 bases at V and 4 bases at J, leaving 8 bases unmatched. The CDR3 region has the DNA TGTGCCAACAGGGTTACAGGGGGCACTGAAGCTTTCTTT. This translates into CANRVTGGTEAFF.

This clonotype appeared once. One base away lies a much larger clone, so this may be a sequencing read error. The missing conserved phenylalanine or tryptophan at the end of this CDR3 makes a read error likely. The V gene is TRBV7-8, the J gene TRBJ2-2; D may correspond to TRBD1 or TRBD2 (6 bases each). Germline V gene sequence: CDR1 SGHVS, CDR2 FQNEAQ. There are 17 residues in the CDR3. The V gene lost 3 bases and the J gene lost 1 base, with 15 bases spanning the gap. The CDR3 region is CASSFEGGLLNTGELFS. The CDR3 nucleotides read TGTGCCAGCAGCTTCGAGGGGGGACTTCTGAACACCGGGGAGCTGTTTTCT.

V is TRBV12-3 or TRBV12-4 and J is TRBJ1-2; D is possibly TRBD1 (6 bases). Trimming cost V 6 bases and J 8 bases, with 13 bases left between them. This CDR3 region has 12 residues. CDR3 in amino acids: CASSKPRGGYTF. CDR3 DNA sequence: TGTGCCAGCAGCAAACCCAGGGGCGGCTACACCTTC.

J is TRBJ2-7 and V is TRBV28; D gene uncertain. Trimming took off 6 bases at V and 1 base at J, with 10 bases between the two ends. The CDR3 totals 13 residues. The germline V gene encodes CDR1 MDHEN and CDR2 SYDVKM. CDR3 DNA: TGTGCCAGCAGCGCTCAGGTATCCTACGAGCAGTACGTC. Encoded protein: CASSAQVSYEQYV.

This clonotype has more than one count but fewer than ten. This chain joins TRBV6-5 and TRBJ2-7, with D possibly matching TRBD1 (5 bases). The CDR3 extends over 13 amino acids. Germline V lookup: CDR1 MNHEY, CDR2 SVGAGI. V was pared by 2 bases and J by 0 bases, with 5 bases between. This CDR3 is CASSYGASYEQYF. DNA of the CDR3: TGTGCCAGCAGTTACGGGGCCTCCTACGAGCAGTACTTC.